The present entry profiles one T cell receptor (beta chain) with its context. The sample originates from a study of blood T cell repertoires in COVID-19. On the study more broadly: Acute-phase and convalescent COVID-19 samples originated in the United States, Italy and Spain.

Trimming took off 2 bases at V and 1 base at J, with 5 bases between the two ends. This CDR3 region has 13 residues. Only in-frame clones appear in the TCRdb table, and some are missing; sequencing was by immunoSEQ multiplex PCR. The data contain 200,000 to 250,000 clones, around 84% of them seen just once; the ten biggest clones take up around 18%. This sequence originates from an elderly woman with active or convalescent COVID-19. V is TRBV12-3 or TRBV12-4 and J is TRBJ1-1; D ambiguous. The sample consisted of peripheral blood. CDR3 sequence: CASSLRGNTEAFF. The CDR3 nucleotides are TGTGCCAGCAGTTTACGGGGGAACACTGAAGCTTTCTTT.